One T cell receptor (beta chain) is described in this entry. The antigen is undetermined. This specimen belongs to a study of T-cell memory formation after mild COVID-19. General study points: Clones that got smaller from day 15 to 85 had even CD4/CD8, while clones growing later tipped toward CD4+.

CDR1 and CDR2 (germline): SGHTA, FQGNSA. The CDR3 extends over 13 amino acids. V lost 9 bases to trimming and J lost 6 bases; unmatched junction nucleotides: 3. TCRdb processed the 5' RACE reads anew with MiXCR; each CDR3 protein has one entry. The sample consists of about 320,000 distinct CDR3 sequences, over 11% of them appearing once. The TCR was taken from a young man who had mild COVID-19 (a few samples of this study predate the infection). Cell type and time point are not known. Sequenced: PBMCs or a T cell subset sorted from them (not recorded which). The chain combines TRBV7-2 with TRBJ2-3; 13 nucleotides agree with TRBD2. CDR3 nucleotide sequence: TGTGCCAGTGGACTAGCGGGGGTGGATACGCAGTATTTT. Its translation: CASGLAGVDTQYF. The full variable domain, with the rest looked up from reference TRBV7-2 and TRBJ2-3, is GAGVSQSPSNKVTEKGKDVELRCDPISGHTALYWYRQSLGQGLEFLIYFQGNSAPDKSGLPSDRFSAERTGGSVSTLTIQRTQQEDSAVYLCASGLAGVDTQYFGPGTRLTVL.